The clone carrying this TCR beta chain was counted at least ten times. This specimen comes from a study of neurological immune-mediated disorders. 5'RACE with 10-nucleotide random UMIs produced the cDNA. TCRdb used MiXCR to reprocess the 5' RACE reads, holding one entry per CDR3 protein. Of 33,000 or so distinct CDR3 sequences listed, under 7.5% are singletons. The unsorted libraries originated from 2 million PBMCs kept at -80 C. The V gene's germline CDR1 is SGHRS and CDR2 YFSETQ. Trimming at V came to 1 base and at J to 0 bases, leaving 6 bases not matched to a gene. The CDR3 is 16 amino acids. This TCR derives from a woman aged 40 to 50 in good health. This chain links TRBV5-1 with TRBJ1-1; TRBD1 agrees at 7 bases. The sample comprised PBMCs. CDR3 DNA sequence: TGCGCCAGCAGCTTGCGTCGGGGACAGCTGAACACTGAAGCTTTCTTT. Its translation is CASSLRRGQLNTEAFF.